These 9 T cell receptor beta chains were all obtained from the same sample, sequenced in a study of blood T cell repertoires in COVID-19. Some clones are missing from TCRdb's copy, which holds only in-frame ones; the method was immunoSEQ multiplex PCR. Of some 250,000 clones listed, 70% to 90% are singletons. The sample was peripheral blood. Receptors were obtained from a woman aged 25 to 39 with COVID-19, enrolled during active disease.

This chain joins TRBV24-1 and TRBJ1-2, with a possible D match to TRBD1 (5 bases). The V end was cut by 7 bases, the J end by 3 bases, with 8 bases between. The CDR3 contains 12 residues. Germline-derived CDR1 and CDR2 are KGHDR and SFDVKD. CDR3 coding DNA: TGTGCCACCAGCGGGGGATACTATGGCTACACCTTC. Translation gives CATSGGYYGYTF.

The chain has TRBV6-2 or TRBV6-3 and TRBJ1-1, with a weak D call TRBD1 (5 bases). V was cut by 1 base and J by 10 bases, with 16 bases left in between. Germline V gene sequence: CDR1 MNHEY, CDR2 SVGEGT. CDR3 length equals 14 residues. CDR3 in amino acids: CASSYFADAQGAFF. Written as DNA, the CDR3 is TGTGCCAGCAGTTACTTTGCGGACGCTCAGGGAGCTTTCTTT.

CDR3 DNA sequence: TGTGCCATTATGACCGGGACAGGGGACTACGAGCAGTACTTC. It codes for CAIMTGTGDYEQYF. The gene calls are TRBV10-3 and TRBJ2-7, with TRBD1 identical over 10 bases. V shed 9 bases, J shed 3 bases, and the junction held 8 bases outside the gene matches. The germline V gene has CDR1 ENHRY and CDR2 SYGVKD. CDR3 length equals 14 residues.

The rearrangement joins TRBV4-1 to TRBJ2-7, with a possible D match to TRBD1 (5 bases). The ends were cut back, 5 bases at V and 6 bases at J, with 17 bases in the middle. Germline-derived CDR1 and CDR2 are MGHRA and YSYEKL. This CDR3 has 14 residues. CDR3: CASSSHRLPGEQYF. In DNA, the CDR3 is TGCGCCAGCAGCTCTCACAGGCTCCCAGGCGAGCAGTACTTC.

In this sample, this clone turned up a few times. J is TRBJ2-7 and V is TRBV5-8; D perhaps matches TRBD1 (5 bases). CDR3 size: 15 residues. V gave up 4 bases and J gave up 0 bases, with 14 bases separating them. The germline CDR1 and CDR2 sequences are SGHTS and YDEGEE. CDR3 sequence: CASSADRGFSYEQYF. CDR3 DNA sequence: TGTGCCAGCAGCGCCGATAGGGGATTCTCCTACGAGCAGTACTTC.

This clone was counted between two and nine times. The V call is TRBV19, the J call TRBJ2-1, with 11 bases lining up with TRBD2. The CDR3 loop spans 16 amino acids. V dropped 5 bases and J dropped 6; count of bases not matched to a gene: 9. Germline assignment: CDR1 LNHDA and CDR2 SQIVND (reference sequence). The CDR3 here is CASSQVAGGPGNEQFF. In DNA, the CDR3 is TGTGCCAGTAGTCAGGTAGCGGGGGGGCCAGGCAATGAGCAGTTCTTC.

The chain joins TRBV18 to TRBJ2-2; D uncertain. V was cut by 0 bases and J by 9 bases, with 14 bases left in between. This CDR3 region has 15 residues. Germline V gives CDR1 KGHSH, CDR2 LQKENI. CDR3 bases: TGTGCCAGCTCACCACCTGTACGTCAAACAAGGGAGCTGTTTTTT. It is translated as CASSPPVRQTRELFF.

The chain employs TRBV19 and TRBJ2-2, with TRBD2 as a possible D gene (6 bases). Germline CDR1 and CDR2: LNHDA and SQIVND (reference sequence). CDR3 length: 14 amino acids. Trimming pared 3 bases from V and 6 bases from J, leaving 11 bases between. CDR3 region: CASSITSIPGELFF. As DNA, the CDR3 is TGTGCCAGTAGTATTACTAGCATACCCGGGGAGCTGTTTTTT.

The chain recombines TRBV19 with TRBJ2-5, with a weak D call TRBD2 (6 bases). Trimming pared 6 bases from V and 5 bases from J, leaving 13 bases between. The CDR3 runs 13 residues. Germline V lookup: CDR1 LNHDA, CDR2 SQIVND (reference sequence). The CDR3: CASSPSGGETQYF. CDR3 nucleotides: TGTGCCAGTAGCCCGAGCGGAGGGGAGACCCAGTACTTC.